The rows below give T cell receptor beta chains drawn from one sample of a study of cytomegalovirus exposure and HLA in healthy donors. This table comes from immunoSEQ multiplex PCR, and its TCRdb copy is limited to in-frame clones, with some not included. This table has under 200,000 clones, around four fifths appearing once. Sequences were obtained from PBMCs. The receptors derive from a female donor in good health and CMV-seronegative. CDR3s include the opening cysteine and the closing phenylalanine or tryptophan. A D gene is named only where the DNA matches it firmly. Clone size is shown for a subset of rows, as once, few, many or a class of expanded clone.

V: TRBV7-2; size: NA; length: 16; J: TRBJ1-6; D: NA; DNA: TGTGCCAGCAGCTTAGGCCCCGCCCAGGGAAATTCACCCCTCCACTTT; CDR3: CASSLGPAQGNSPLHF
V: TRBV7-9; size: NA; length: 15; J: TRBJ1-1; D: NA; DNA: TGTGCCAGCAGCATTAGTGGACGGGGATTCACTGAAGCTTTCTTT; CDR3: CASSISGRGFTEAFF
V: TRBV28; size: NA; length: 14; J: TRBJ2-7; D: TRBD1; DNA: TGTGCCAGCAGGCTAGACAGGGTGGTCCACGAGCAGTACTTC; CDR3: CASRLDRVVHEQYF
V: TRBV2; size: NA; length: 16; J: TRBJ2-7; D: TRBD1; DNA: TGTGCCAGCAGTGAAGCTCCCGGACAGGGGGCGAGAGAGCAGTACTTC; CDR3: CASSEAPGQGAREQYF
V: TRBV7-8; size: NA; length: 16; J: TRBJ2-6; D: NA; DNA: TGTGCCAGCAGCTTACCGGGTGGTGGTGGGGCCAACGTCCTGACTTTC; CDR3: CASSLPGGGGANVLTF
V: TRBV28; size: few; length: 16; J: TRBJ1-4; D: TRBD1; DNA: TGTGCCAGCAGTGGGCCTGGGACAGGGGTGGGTGAAAAACTGTTTTTT; CDR3: CASSGPGTGVGEKLFF
V: TRBV5-4; size: NA; length: 14; J: TRBJ1-2; D: TRBD1; DNA: TGTGCCAGTGGCGTGCGACAGGGGGGGTATGGCTACACCTTC; CDR3: CASGVRQGGYGYTF
V: TRBV7-9; size: NA; length: 14; J: TRBJ2-7; D: NA; DNA: TGTGCCAGCAGCTTAGCGCAGGGGACCTACGAGCAGTACTTC; CDR3: CASSLAQGTYEQYF
V: TRBV5-1; size: few; length: 15; J: TRBJ2-7; D: NA; DNA: TGCGCCAGCAGCTTGGATTTCAGGGAAGGGGGTGAGCAGTACTTC; CDR3: CASSLDFREGGEQYF
V: TRBV5-1; size: NA; length: 18; J: TRBJ2-3; D: TRBD1; DNA: TGCGCCAGCAGCTTGCTTATGGACAGGGGGCGCACTCCAGATACGCAGTATTTT; CDR3: CASSLLMDRGRTPDTQYF
V: TRBV6-5; size: NA; length: 14; J: TRBJ2-1; D: NA; DNA: TGTGCCAGCAGTTATGCGGGGCTAGTCGGTGAGCAGTTCTTC; CDR3: CASSYAGLVGEQFF
V: TRBV19; size: few; length: 15; J: TRBJ2-7; D: TRBD2; DNA: TGTGCCAGTAGTATCTTCGGGAGGGCCGGTTACGAGCAGTACTTC; CDR3: CASSIFGRAGYEQYF
V: TRBV4-2; size: NA; length: 15; J: TRBJ2-3; D: NA; DNA: TGTGCCAGCAGCCTGGAATCTAGCACTACAGATACGCAGTATTTT; CDR3: CASSLESSTTDTQYF
V: TRBV5-1; size: NA; length: 12; J: TRBJ2-5; D: TRBD1; DNA: TGCGCCAGCGAGGGGGCTAGGGAGACCCAGTACTTC; CDR3: CASEGARETQYF
V: TRBV6-6; size: NA; length: 14; J: TRBJ1-1; D: NA; DNA: TGTGCCAGCAGTTACGCAGGGCGAGGAACTGAAGCTTTCTTT; CDR3: CASSYAGRGTEAFF
V: TRBV11-2; size: NA; length: 18; J: TRBJ1-1; D: TRBD1; DNA: TGTGCCAGCAGCTTAGAACCCGTCTCCAGGGGGCGGAACACTGAAGCTTTCTTT; CDR3: CASSLEPVSRGRNTEAFF
V: TRBV28; size: NA; length: 13; J: TRBJ1-4; D: TRBD1; DNA: TGTGCCAGCAGTACAGGGGCGATGAAAAAACTGTTTTTT; CDR3: CASSTGAMKKLFF
V: TRBV19; size: NA; length: 15; J: TRBJ2-3; D: NA; DNA: TGTGCCAGTAGCAATAGAGCCCAAAGCACAGATACGCAGTATTTT; CDR3: CASSNRAQSTDTQYF
V: TRBV19; size: NA; length: 18; J: TRBJ1-5; D: TRBD1; DNA: TGTGCCAGTAGTAGACCGGGACAGGGGAAGGGGAGCAATCAGCCCCAGCATTTT; CDR3: CASSRPGQGKGSNQPQHF
V: TRBV7-3; size: few; length: 16; J: TRBJ2-2; D: TRBD1; DNA: TGTGCCAGCAGCATAAACAGGGGGCCGGACACCGGGGAGCTGTTTTTT; CDR3: CASSINRGPDTGELFF
V: TRBV4-1; size: NA; length: 14; J: TRBJ2-7; D: TRBD2; DNA: TGCGCCAGCAGCCTGGGACTAGCGGGGTACGAGCAGTACTTC; CDR3: CASSLGLAGYEQYF
V: TRBV15; size: few; length: 12; J: TRBJ2-1; D: NA; DNA: TGTGCCACCAGCGATGTTAGCAGCGAGCAGTTCTTC; CDR3: CATSDVSSEQFF
V: TRBV2; size: NA; length: 13; J: TRBJ1-1; D: NA; DNA: TGTGCCAGGAGATTACGGGGGGACCACAGAGCTTTCTTT; CDR3: CARRLRGDHRAFF
V: TRBV29-1; size: once; length: 12; J: TRBJ2-5; D: NA; DNA: TGCAGCGACTTCGACAGTACTGAGACCCAGTACTTC; CDR3: CSDFDSTETQYF
V: TRBV6-5; size: NA; length: 14; J: TRBJ2-7; D: TRBD2; DNA: TGTGCCAGCAGTCCTGGCGGGGGCTCCTACGAGCAGTACTTC; CDR3: CASSPGGGSYEQYF
V: TRBV19; size: NA; length: 14; J: TRBJ2-1; D: TRBD2; DNA: TGTGCCAGTAGTACCTTAGCGGGGAGCGATGAGCAGTTCTTC; CDR3: CASSTLAGSDEQFF
V: TRBV27; size: NA; length: 15; J: TRBJ1-3; D: NA; DNA: TGTGCCAGCAGTTTTGATGGGGCGGTTGGAAACACCATATATTTT; CDR3: CASSFDGAVGNTIYF
V: TRBV29-1; size: NA; length: 12; J: TRBJ2-3; D: NA; DNA: TGCAGCGTCAGCCACGGGGCAGATACGCAGTATTTT; CDR3: CSVSHGADTQYF
V: TRBV19; size: NA; length: 14; J: TRBJ1-1; D: NA; DNA: TGTGCCAGTAGTATACTGCAGGGAGGTACTGAAGCTTTCTTT; CDR3: CASSILQGGTEAFF
V: TRBV7-9; size: NA; length: 15; J: TRBJ1-1; D: NA; DNA: TGTTCCAGCAGCTCCGGTTCCCTCGCAAACACTGAAGCTTTCTTT; CDR3: CSSSSGSLANTEAFF
V: TRBV5-1; size: NA; length: 16; J: TRBJ2-2; D: NA; DNA: TGCGCCAGCAGCCCCTCCGCCGGCAGGGCCACCGGGGAGCTGTTTTTT; CDR3: CASSPSAGRATGELFF
V: TRBV7-2; size: NA; length: 15; J: TRBJ1-1; D: TRBD1; DNA: TGTGCCAGCAGCTTAGCGGCGACAGGGGGCACTGAAGCTTTCTTT; CDR3: CASSLAATGGTEAFF
V: TRBV18; size: NA; length: 14; J: TRBJ1-5; D: TRBD1; DNA: TGTGCCAGCTCATGGACAGGGGAGTATCAGCCCCAGCATTTT; CDR3: CASSWTGEYQPQHF
V: TRBV5-1; size: NA; length: 15; J: TRBJ1-6; D: NA; DNA: TGCGCCAGCATGCCCATGGGAGGCTATAATTCACCCCTCCACTTT; CDR3: CASMPMGGYNSPLHF
V: TRBV6-5; size: few; length: 14; J: TRBJ1-4; D: NA; DNA: TGTGCCAGCAGTTACGGGCAGCCCAATGAAAAACTGTTTTTT; CDR3: CASSYGQPNEKLFF